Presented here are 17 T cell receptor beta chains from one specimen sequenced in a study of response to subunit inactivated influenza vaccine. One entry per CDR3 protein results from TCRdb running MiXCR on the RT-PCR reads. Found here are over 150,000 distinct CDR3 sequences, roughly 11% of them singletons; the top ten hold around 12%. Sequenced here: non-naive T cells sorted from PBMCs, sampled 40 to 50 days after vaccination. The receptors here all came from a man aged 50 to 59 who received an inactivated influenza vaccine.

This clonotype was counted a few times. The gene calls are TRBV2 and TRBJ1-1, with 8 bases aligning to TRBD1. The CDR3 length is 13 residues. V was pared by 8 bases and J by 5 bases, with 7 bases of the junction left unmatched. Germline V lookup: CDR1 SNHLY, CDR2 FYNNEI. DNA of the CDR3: TGTGCCAGCCAGGACAGGGAGGGTACTGAAGCTTTCTTT. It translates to CASQDREGTEAFF.

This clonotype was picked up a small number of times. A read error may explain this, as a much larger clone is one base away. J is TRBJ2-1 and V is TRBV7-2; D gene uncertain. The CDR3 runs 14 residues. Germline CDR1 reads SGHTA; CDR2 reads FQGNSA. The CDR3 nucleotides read TGTGCCGGCCCGGTGCTGATCTCCAACAATGAGCAGTTCTTC. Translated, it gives CAGPVLISNNEQFF. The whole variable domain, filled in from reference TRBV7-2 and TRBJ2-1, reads GAGVSQSPSNKVTEKGKDVELRCDPISGHTALYWYRQSLGQGLEFLIYFQGNSAPDKSGLPSDRFSAERTGGSVSTLTIQRTQQEDSAVYLCAGPVLISNNEQFFGPGTRLTVL.

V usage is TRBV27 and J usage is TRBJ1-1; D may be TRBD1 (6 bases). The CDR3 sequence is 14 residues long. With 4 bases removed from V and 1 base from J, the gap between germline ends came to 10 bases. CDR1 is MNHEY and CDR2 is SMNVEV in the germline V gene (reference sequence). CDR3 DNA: TGTGCCAGCAGTTGGGGCAGGGGGAACACTGAAGCTTTCTTT. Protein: CASSWGRGNTEAFF.

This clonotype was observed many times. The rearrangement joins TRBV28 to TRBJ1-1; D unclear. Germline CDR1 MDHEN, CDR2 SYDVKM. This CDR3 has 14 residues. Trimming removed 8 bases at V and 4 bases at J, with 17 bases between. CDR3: CASGTRTSGTEAFF. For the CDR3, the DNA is TGTGCCAGCGGAACCCGGACGAGCGGCACTGAAGCTTTCTTT.

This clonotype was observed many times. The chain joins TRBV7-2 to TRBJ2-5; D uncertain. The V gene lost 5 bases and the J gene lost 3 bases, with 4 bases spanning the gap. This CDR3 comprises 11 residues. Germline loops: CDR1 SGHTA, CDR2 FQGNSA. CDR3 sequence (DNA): TGTGCCAGCAGCGCTAAAGAGACCCAGTACTTC. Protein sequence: CASSAKETQYF.

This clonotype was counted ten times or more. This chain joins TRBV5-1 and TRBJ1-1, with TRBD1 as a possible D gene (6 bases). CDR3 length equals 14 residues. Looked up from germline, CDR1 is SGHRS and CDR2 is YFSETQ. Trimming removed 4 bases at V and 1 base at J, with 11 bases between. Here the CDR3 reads CASSSETGNTEAFF. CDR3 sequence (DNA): TGCGCCAGCAGCAGCGAGACAGGGAACACTGAAGCTTTCTTT. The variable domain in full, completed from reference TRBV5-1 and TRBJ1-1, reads KAGVTQTPRYLIKTRGQQVTLSCSPISGHRSVSWYQQTPGQGLQFLFEYFSETQRNKGNFPGRFSGRQFSNSRSEMNVSTLELGDSALYLCASSSETGNTEAFFGQGTRLTVV.

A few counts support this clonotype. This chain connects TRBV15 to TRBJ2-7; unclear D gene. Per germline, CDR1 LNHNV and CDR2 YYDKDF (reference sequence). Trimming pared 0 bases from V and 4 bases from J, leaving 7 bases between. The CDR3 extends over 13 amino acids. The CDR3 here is CATSRDMGYEQYF. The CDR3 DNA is TGTGCCACCAGCAGAGATATGGGGTACGAGCAGTACTTC.

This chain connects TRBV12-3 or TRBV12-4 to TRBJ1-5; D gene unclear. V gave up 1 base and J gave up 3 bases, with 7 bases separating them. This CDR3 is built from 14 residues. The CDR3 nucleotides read TGTGCCAGCAGTTTAGGCCGGATCAATCAGCCCCAGCATTTT. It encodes CASSLGRINQPQHF.

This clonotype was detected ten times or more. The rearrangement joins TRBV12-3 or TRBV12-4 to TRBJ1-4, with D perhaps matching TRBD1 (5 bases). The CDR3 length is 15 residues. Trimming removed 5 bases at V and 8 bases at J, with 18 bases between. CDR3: CASSVGATAGEKLFF. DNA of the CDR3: TGTGCCAGCAGTGTTGGGGCGACGGCGGGCGAAAAACTGTTTTTT.

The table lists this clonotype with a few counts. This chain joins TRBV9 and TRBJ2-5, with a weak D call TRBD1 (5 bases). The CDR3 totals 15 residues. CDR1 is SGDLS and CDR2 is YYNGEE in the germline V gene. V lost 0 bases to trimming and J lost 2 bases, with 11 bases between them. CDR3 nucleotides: TGTGCCAGCAGCGTAGAGGCAGGGCTACAAGAGACCCAGTACTTC. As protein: CASSVEAGLQETQYF.

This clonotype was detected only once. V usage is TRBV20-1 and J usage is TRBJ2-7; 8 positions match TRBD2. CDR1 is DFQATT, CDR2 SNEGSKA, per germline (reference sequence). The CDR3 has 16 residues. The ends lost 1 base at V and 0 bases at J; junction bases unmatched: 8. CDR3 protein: CSARGLAGDNSYEQYF. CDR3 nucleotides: TGCAGTGCTAGAGGGCTAGCGGGCGATAACTCCTACGAGCAGTACTTC.

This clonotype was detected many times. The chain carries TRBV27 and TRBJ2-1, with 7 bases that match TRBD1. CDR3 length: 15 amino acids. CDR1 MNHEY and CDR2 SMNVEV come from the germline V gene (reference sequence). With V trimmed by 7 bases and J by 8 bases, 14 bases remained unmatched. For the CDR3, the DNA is TGTGCCAGCATGTCATGGGACAGCGTTGCCTATGAGCAGTTCTTC. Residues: CASMSWDSVAYEQFF.

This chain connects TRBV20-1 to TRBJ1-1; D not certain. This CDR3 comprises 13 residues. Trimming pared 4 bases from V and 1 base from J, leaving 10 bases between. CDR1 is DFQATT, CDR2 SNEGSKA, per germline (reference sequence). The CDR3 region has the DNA TGCAGTGCTAAAGGACCAAAGAACACTGAAGCTTTCTTT. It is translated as CSAKGPKNTEAFF.

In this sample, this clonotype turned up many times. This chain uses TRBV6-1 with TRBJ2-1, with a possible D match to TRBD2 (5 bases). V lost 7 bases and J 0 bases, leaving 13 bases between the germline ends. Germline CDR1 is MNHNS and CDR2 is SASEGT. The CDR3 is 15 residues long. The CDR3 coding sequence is TGTGCCAGCACCGAAATGGCGGGCTCCTACAATGAGCAGTTCTTC. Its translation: CASTEMAGSYNEQFF.

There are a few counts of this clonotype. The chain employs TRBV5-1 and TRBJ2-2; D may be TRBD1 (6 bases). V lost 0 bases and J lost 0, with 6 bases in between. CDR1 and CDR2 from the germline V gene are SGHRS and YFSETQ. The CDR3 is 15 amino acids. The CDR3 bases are TGCGCCAGCAGCTTGGCAGGGGCGAACACCGGGGAGCTGTTTTTT. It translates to CASSLAGANTGELFF.

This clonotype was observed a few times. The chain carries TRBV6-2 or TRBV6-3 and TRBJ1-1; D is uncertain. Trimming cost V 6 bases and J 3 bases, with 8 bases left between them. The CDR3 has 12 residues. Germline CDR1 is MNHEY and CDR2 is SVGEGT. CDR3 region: CASRREDTEAFF. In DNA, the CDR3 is TGTGCCAGCAGGCGAGAGGACACTGAAGCTTTCTTT.

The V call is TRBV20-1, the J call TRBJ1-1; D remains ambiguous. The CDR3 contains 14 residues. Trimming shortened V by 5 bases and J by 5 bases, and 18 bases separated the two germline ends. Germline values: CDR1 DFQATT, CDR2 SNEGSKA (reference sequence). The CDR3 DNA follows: TGCAGTGCTCGCCGGGCCATCACGAGTACTGAAGCTTTCTTT. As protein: CSARRAITSTEAFF.